The entry below describes one T cell receptor beta chain. This sample stems from a study of identical twins. Trimming pared 4 bases from V and 6 bases from J, leaving 10 bases between. Germline V gives CDR1 SEHNR, CDR2 FQNEAQ (reference sequence). This CDR3 spans 13 amino acids. MiXCR, run by TCRdb on the 5' RACE reads, gives a single entry per CDR3 protein. The sample holds about 790,000 distinct CDR3 sequences; over 15% are singletons and the top ten take around 13%. Another study also made use of these data, one on T cells expressing NK-cell markers.

Sequencing used PBMCs. The chain carries TRBV7-9 and TRBJ1-5; D is perhaps TRBD1 (5 bases). This TCR was sampled from a woman aged 18-35 years in good health. The CDR3 DNA is TGTGCCAGCAGCTCAGCGGGGCCTCAGCCCCAGCATTTT. Residues: CASSSAGPQPQHF.